These 19 T cell receptor beta chains came from one sample sequenced in a study of T cells after yellow fever vaccination. TCRdb recomputed calls from the 5' RACE reads with MiXCR, one row per CDR3 protein. The data contain around 330,000 distinct CDR3 sequences, approximately 3.9% of them singletons. The source material was PBMCs, sampled on the day of the yellow fever booster vaccination. These receptors all stem from a young man who received the YFV17D yellow fever vaccine.

The V and J genes are TRBV5-5 and TRBJ1-2; D is ambiguous. CDR1 is SGHKS, CDR2 YYEKEE, per germline (reference sequence). This CDR3 contains 12 residues. Trimming stripped 2 bases from V and 8 bases from J, with 10 bases between. This CDR3 is CASSFSVEGYTF. CDR3 in DNA: TGTGCCAGCAGCTTTTCCGTGGAGGGCTACACCTTC.

This clonotype was seen repeatedly, ten times or more. The V call is TRBV29-1, the J call TRBJ1-2; TRBD1 might be the D (6 bases). Germline lookup yields CDR1 SQVTM and CDR2 ANQGSEA. V was cut by 2 bases and J by 3 bases, with 10 bases left in between. CDR3 length equals 13 residues. CDR3 protein: CSVETGWDYGYTF. The CDR3 DNA reads TGCAGCGTTGAAACAGGGTGGGACTATGGCTACACCTTC.

This clonotype occurred many times. The chain combines TRBV5-1 with TRBJ1-3, with TRBD1 identical over 8 bases. The trim removed 3 bases at V and 0 bases at J, leaving 2 bases unmatched. CDR1 is SGHRS and CDR2 is YFSETQ in the germline V gene. The CDR3 is made up of 15 amino acids. CDR3 in amino acids: CASSSGQASGNTIYF. The CDR3 DNA is TGCGCCAGCAGCTCGGGACAGGCCTCTGGAAACACCATATATTTT.

The genes are TRBV11-2 and TRBJ2-3; TRBD2 aligns across 8 bases. This CDR3 has 17 residues. The J segment lost 3 bases and the V segment lost 5 bases, leaving 13 bases of the junction unmatched. Looked up from germline, CDR1 is SGHAT and CDR2 is FQNNGV. CDR3 sequence (DNA): TGTGCCAGCAGCCAATCGCTTAGGGGACTAGAGACAGATACGCAGTATTTT. It encodes CASSQSLRGLETDTQYF. The whole variable domain, filled in from reference TRBV11-2 and TRBJ2-3, reads EAGVAQSPRYKIIEKRQSVAFWCNPISGHATLYWYQQILGQGPKLLIQFQNNGVVDDSQLPKDRFSAERLKGVDSTLKIQPAKLEDSAVYLCASSQSLRGLETDTQYFGPGTRLTVL.

This clonotype has more than one count but fewer than ten. The rearrangement uses TRBV7-9 and TRBJ1-1; tentative D call: TRBD1 (5 bases). From germline, CDR1 is SEHNR and CDR2 FQNEAQ (reference sequence). The CDR3 loop spans 15 amino acids. V shed 1 base and J shed 5 bases, with 14 bases lying between them. CDR3 amino acids: CASSLVWQGGTEAFF. As DNA, the CDR3 is TGTGCCAGCAGCTTAGTATGGCAGGGAGGAACTGAAGCTTTCTTT.

Many counts were recorded for this clonotype. The gene calls are TRBV5-1 and TRBJ2-5, with 7 bases that match TRBD1. Looked up from germline, CDR1 is SGHRS and CDR2 is YFSETQ. Trimming removed 8 bases from V and 5 bases from J; junction bases left unmatched: 3. This CDR3 spans 11 amino acids. In DNA, the CDR3 is TGCGCCAGTACAGGGGAGGAGACCCAGTACTTC. Translating it yields CASTGEETQYF.

This clonotype was counted ten times or more. The chain joins TRBV5-1 to TRBJ2-3; weak D call: TRBD1 (6 bases). V lost 7 bases to trimming and J lost 2 bases, with 14 bases between them. The V gene's germline CDR1 is SGHRS and CDR2 YFSETQ. This CDR3 region has 14 residues. The CDR3 loop is CASGGGLYTDTQYF. The CDR3 nucleotides are TGCGCCAGCGGTGGGGGCCTTTACACAGATACGCAGTATTTT.

This clonotype showed up many times. The V call is TRBV9, the J call TRBJ2-3, with 7 nucleotides matching TRBD2. Trimming removed 3 bases from V and 4 bases from J; junction bases left unmatched: 5. In germline, CDR1 is SGDLS, CDR2 YYNGEE. The CDR3 runs to 14 residues. CDR3 loop: CASSERLAADTQYF. CDR3 sequence (DNA): TGTGCCAGCAGCGAGCGACTAGCCGCAGATACGCAGTATTTT.

The chain combines TRBV5-3 with TRBJ2-7; possible D gene TRBD2, 5 bases. TRBV5-3 is an ORF, and what it does is uncertain. CDR3 length equals 16 residues. V shed 4 bases and J shed 3 bases, with 20 bases lying between them. The CDR3 nucleotides read TGTGCCAGAAGCCCGGAGGAGGAGTCACCATACTACGAGCAGTACGTC. It translates to CARSPEEESPYYEQYV.

This clonotype was counted many times. The chain recombines TRBV20-1 with TRBJ1-1; the D gene is possibly TRBD1 (6 bases). This CDR3 region has 16 residues. Germline loops: CDR1 DFQATT, CDR2 SNEGSKA (reference sequence). V shed 0 bases and J shed 6 bases, with 20 bases lying between them. The CDR3 is CSARDPRWTVGAEAFF. Written as DNA, the CDR3 is TGCAGTGCTAGAGACCCCAGATGGACAGTCGGGGCTGAAGCTTTCTTT.

The chain recombines TRBV29-1 with TRBJ1-1; D uncertain. The CDR3 has 13 amino acids. V dropped 6 bases and J dropped 6 bases, with 17 bases sitting between them. Germline lookup yields CDR1 SQVTM and CDR2 ANQGSEA. CDR3 amino acids: CSVTKPPIPEAFF. The CDR3 DNA reads TGCAGCGTCACAAAACCACCCATCCCTGAAGCTTTCTTT.

A few counts support this clonotype. The chain employs TRBV20-1 and TRBJ1-6, with D possibly being TRBD1 (5 bases). CDR1 is DFQATT and CDR2 is SNEGSKA in the germline V gene (reference sequence). The V and J ends lost 5 bases and 9 bases respectively, with 20 bases between them. There are 15 residues in the CDR3. Here the CDR3 reads CSAAKGAGERSPLHF. DNA of the CDR3: TGCAGTGCTGCAAAAGGGGCCGGGGAACGTTCACCCCTCCACTTT.

This clonotype was seen repeatedly, ten times or more. The gene calls are TRBV4-3 and TRBJ2-1, with D perhaps matching TRBD1 or TRBD2 (6 bases each). The germline gives CDR1 LGHNA, CDR2 YSLEER. This CDR3 has 13 amino acids. V lost 3 bases, J lost 5 bases, and 8 bases lay in between. CDR3 protein: CASSQGGHNEQFF. The CDR3 bases are TGCGCCAGCAGCCAGGGGGGCCACAATGAGCAGTTCTTC.

This chain joins TRBV7-9 and TRBJ2-3; TRBD1 agrees at 12 bases. CDR1 and CDR2 (germline): SEHNR, FQNEAQ (reference sequence). This CDR3 has 18 residues. The V segment lost 2 bases and the J segment 0 bases; nucleotides outside the gene matches: 6. CDR3 residues: CASSLSPGQGASTDTQYF. Here the CDR3 DNA reads TGTGCCAGCAGCTTAAGCCCGGGACAGGGGGCTAGCACAGATACGCAGTATTTT.

In this sample, this clonotype turned up a few times. CDR3 DNA sequence: TGTGCCAGCAGCTTTTTAACGCCCGCGGGGTACGAGCAGTTCTTC. Protein: CASSFLTPAGYEQFF. The chain links TRBV7-9 to TRBJ2-1; tentatively, D is TRBD2 (6 bases). With 3 bases removed from V and 10 bases from J, the gap between germline ends came to 19 bases. Germline V gene data show CDR1 as SEHNR and CDR2 as FQNEAQ (reference sequence). This CDR3 comprises 15 residues.

This clonotype occurred a few times. The chain couples TRBV6-5 to TRBJ2-7; 10 bases align to TRBD1. CDR1 MNHEY and CDR2 SVGAGI come from the germline V gene. V lost 6 bases to trimming and J lost 3 bases; unmatched junction nucleotides: 5. CDR3 length: 14 residues. The CDR3 sequence: CASRPGQGNYEQYF. The CDR3, as DNA: TGTGCCAGCAGACCGGGACAGGGGAACTACGAGCAGTACTTC.

This clonotype was seen a handful of times. The rearrangement joins TRBV7-9 to TRBJ2-3; D remains ambiguous. V lost 6 bases, J lost 4 bases, and 8 bases lay in between. The CDR3 is 12 amino acids. The germline V gene has CDR1 SEHNR and CDR2 FQNEAQ (reference sequence). The CDR3 here is CASRNSADTQYF. CDR3 in DNA: TGTGCCAGCAGAAATTCCGCAGATACGCAGTATTTT.

This clonotype appeared a few times. The chain recombines TRBV28 with TRBJ1-2; D perhaps matches TRBD1 (6 bases). The CDR3 runs to 15 residues. Trimming shortened V by 6 bases and J by 7 bases, and 21 bases separated the two germline ends. In germline, CDR1 is MDHEN, CDR2 SYDVKM. The CDR3 DNA follows: TGTGCCAGCAGCTCTAAGTACGACAGGATTATTGGCTACACCTTC. Its translation is CASSSKYDRIIGYTF.

The J gene is TRBJ2-5, the V gene TRBV6-1, with D unclear. CDR3 length: 14 residues. V dropped 1 base and J dropped 1 base, with 7 bases sitting between them. Germline CDR1 is MNHNS and CDR2 is SASEGT. In nucleotides, the CDR3 is TGTGCCAGCAGTGAAGGAAACGGCCAAGAGACCCAGTACTTC. Translating it yields CASSEGNGQETQYF.